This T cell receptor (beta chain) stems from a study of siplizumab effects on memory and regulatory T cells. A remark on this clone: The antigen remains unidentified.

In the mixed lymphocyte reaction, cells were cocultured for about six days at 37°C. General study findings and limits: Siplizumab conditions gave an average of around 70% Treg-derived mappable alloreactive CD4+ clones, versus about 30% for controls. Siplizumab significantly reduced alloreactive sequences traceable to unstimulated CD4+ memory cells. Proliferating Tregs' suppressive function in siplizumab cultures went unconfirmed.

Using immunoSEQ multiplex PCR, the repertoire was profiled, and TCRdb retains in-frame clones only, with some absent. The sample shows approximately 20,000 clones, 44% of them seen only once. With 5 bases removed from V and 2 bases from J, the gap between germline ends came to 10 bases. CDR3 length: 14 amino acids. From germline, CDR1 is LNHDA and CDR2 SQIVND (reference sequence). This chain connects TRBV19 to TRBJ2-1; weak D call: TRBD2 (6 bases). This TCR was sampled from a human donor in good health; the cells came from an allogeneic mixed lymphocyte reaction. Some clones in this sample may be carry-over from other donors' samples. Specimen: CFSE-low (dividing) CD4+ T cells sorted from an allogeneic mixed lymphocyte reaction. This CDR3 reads CASSPGLAYNEQFF. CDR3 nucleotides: TGTGCCAGTAGTCCGGGACTTGCCTACAATGAGCAGTTCTTC.